The sequence of this T cell receptor beta chain was determined in a study of PD-1 blockade in classical Hodgkin lymphoma. Turning to the study itself: Intravenous delivery of nivolumab at 3 mg/kg to patients occurred every 2 weeks.

Comment on this clone: The antigen is unknown.

Overall study findings and caveats: When set against healthy donors, newly diagnosed patients were reported to show lower baseline TCR diversity.

Generated by immunoSEQ multiplex PCR, the TCRdb table keeps only in-frame clones and is missing some. The sample lists about 72,000 clones, about 92% seen once, with about 7.6% in the top ten. Each patient's relapse followed autologous stem cell transplantation, and brentuximab vedotin exposure varied. Complete response, partial response or progressive disease made up the best responses. The CDR3 runs 15 residues. Germline V gives CDR1 MGHRA, CDR2 YSYEKL. The V end lost 2 bases, the J end lost 8 bases, and 16 bases lay between the germline ends. Sequencing was performed on peripheral blood mononuclear cells (PBMCs), taken at baseline. This sequence was found in a human donor with classical Hodgkin lymphoma. The rearrangement joins TRBV4-1 to TRBJ2-1; D could derive from TRBD1 or TRBD2 (5 bases each). The CDR3 sequence: CASSQTPGRRDEQFF. CDR3 nucleotides: TGCGCCAGCAGCCAAACCCCGGGGCGTAGGGATGAGCAGTTCTTC.